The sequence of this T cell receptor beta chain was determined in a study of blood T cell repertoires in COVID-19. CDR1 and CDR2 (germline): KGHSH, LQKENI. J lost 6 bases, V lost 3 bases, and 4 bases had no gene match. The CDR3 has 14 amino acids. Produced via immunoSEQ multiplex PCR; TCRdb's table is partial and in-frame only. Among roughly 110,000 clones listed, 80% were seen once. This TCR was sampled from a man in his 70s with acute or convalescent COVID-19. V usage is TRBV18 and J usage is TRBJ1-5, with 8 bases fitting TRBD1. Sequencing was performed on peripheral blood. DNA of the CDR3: TGTGCCAGCTCACCTACAGGGGGTGGTCAGCCCCAGCATTTT. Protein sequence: CASSPTGGGQPQHF. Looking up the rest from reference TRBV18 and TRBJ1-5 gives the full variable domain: NAGVMQNPRHLVRRRGQEARLRCSPMKGHSHVYWYRQLPEEGLKFMVYLQKENIIDESGMPKERFSAEFPKEGPSILRIQQVVRGDSAAYFCASSPTGGGQPQHFGDGTRLSIL.